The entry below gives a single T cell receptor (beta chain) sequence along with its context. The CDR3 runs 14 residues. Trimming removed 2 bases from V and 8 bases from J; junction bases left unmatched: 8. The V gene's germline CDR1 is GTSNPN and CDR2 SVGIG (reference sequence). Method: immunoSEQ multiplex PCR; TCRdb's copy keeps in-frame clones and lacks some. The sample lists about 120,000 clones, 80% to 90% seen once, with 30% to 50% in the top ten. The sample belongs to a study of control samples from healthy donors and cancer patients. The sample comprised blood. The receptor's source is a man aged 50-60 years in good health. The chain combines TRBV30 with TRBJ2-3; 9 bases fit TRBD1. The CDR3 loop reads CAWSRGTGFGTQYF. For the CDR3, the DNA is TGTGCCTGGAGTCGGGGGACAGGGTTCGGTACGCAGTATTTT.